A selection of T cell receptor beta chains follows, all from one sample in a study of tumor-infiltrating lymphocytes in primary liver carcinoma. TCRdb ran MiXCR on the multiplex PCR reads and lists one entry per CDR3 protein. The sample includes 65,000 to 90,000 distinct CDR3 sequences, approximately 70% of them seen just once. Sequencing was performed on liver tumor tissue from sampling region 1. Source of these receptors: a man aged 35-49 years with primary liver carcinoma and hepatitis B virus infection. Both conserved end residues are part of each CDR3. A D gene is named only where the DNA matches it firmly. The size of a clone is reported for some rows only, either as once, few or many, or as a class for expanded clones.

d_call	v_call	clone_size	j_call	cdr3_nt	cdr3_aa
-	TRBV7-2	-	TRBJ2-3	TGTGCCATTAGCTGGCGGGACACAGATACGCAGTATTTT	CAISWRDTDTQYF
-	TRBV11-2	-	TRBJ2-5	TGTGGCAGCAGAACCCGGGACTCGGCCCACCAAGGGACCCAGTACTTC	CGSRTRDSAHQGTQYF
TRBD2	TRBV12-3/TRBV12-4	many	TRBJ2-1	TGTGCCAGCAGTTTGTCGGGAGGAAACAATGAGCAGTTCTTC	CASSLSGGNNEQFF
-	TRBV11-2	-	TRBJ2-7	TGTGCCAGGAGCTTAGATCCGGGGGACGGTATCTACGAGCAGTGCTTC	CARSLDPGDGIYEQCF
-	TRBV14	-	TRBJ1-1	-	CASSQWGQGNTEASF
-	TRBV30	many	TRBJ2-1	TGTGCCTGGCTCCACCCCGGGGCGGCGGGATTCGAGCAGTTCTTC	CAWLHPGAAGFEQFF
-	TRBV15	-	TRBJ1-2	TGTGCCACCAGCAGAGCGGTTCCCCAGGACTATGACTACACCTTC	CATSRAVPQDYDYTF
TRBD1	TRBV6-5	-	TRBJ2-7	TGTGACAGCTACCCGGGACAGGGGCACAACGAGCGGTACTTC	CDSYPGQGHNERYF
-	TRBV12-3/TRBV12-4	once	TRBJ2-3	TGTGCCAGCAGTCAGGACGGATACTCTAGAGGGAGGCCCCCAGATACGCAGTATTTT	CASSQDGYSRGRPPDTQYF
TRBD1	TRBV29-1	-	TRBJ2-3	TGCAGCGTTGACAGGGGGCAGAGGGATACGCAGTATTTT	CSVDRGQRDTQYF
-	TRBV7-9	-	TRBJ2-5	TGTGCCAGCAGCTTAAGTACCGGGGGGACACAGTACTTC	CASSLSTGGTQYF
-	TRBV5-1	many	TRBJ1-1	TGCGCCAGCAGCTTGGCGGTCGGGCAGCTGAACACTGAAGCTTTCTTT	CASSLAVGQLNTEAFF
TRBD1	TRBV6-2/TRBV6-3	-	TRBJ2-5	TGTGCCAGCAGCCAAGGGACAGAGATAAGTCAAGAGACCCAGTACTTC	CASSQGTEISQETQYF
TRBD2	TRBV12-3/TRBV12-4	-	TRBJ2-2	TGTGCCAGTAATTTAGATCGTCCTCTGGGACTAGCCACCGGGGAGTTGTTTTTT	CASNLDRPLGLATGELFF
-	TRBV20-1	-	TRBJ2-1	TGCAGTGCCGGTTATGTTGACTTCGATGAGCAGTTCTTC	CSAGYVDFDEQFF